These 9 T cell receptor beta chains were sequenced from one sample in a study of cytomegalovirus exposure and HLA in healthy donors. It was with 60 Vbeta and 13 Jbeta primers that the PCR ran. Generated by immunoSEQ multiplex PCR, the TCRdb table keeps only in-frame clones and is missing some. The table has roughly 140,000 clones, around 83% seen once. The sample comprised PBMCs. These receptors were obtained from a woman aged 18-35 years in good health and CMV-seronegative.

V and J are TRBV12-1 and TRBJ1-2; the table's D call of TRBD1 was not tested on the DNA. TRBV12-1 is given as a pseudogene. CDR3 length: 13 amino acids. The CDR3 spells CASSFNRDTGYTF. The CDR3, as DNA: TGTGCCAGCAGCTTTAACAGGGATACTGGCTACACCTTC.

V is TRBV6-5 and J is TRBJ2-7; 10 nucleotides agree with TRBD1. The germline CDR1 and CDR2 sequences are MNHEY and SVGAGI. CDR3 length equals 13 residues. With 5 bases clipped from V and 11 bases from J, the junction kept 9 bases outside the gene matches. CDR3 sequence reads: CASSTPGTGEEYF. CDR3 DNA: TGTGCCAGCAGTACCCCCGGGACAGGGGAAGAGTACTTC.

The chain links TRBV2 to TRBJ2-1, with D possibly matching TRBD2 (5 bases). Per germline, CDR1 SNHLY and CDR2 FYNNEI. The CDR3 is 15 amino acids. Deletions cut 3 bases from V and 6 bases from J, with 15 bases between. The CDR3 DNA sequence: TGTGCCAGCAGTGACGGCTTAGTGGCGGGCAATGAGCAGTTCTTC. Translated, it gives CASSDGLVAGNEQFF.

The rearrangement uses TRBV27 and TRBJ1-2; 7 bases agree with TRBD1. With V trimmed by 5 bases and J by 12 bases, 15 bases remained unmatched. The germline V gene has CDR1 MNHEY and CDR2 SMNVEV (reference sequence). The CDR3 contains 14 residues. CDR3 sequence: CASSPFSRQGDNTF. The CDR3 bases are TGTGCCAGCAGTCCCTTTTCGAGACAGGGCGATAACACCTTC.

The V and J genes are TRBV7-9 and TRBJ2-7; D uncertain. Germline values: CDR1 SEHNR, CDR2 FQNEAQ (reference sequence). The V gene lost 4 bases and the J gene lost 1 base, with 14 bases spanning the gap. The CDR3 has 15 amino acids. CDR3 in amino acids: CASSSGSVPSYEQYF. CDR3 sequence (DNA): TGTGCCAGCAGCTCCGGGTCGGTGCCTTCCTACGAGCAGTACTTC.

This clone was counted a single time. V is TRBV28 and J is TRBJ1-4; 9 bases are shared with TRBD1. The ends lost 4 bases at V and 8 bases at J; junction bases unmatched: 8. The CDR3 is 15 amino acids. CDR1 is MDHEN and CDR2 is SYDVKM in the germline V gene. CDR3 sequence reads: CASSWKTGGHEKLFF. CDR3 nucleotides: TGTGCCAGCAGTTGGAAGACAGGGGGACACGAAAAACTGTTTTTT.

This clone was seen once. V gene TRBV5-1 combines with J gene TRBJ1-3; D call uncertain. The CDR3 runs to 16 residues. Trimming removed 4 bases from V and 0 bases from J, with 14 bases in between. Germline lookup yields CDR1 SGHRS and CDR2 YFSETQ. The CDR3 nucleotides read TGCGCCAGCAGCCTATTAACTGATAGCTCTGGAAACACCATATATTTT. Encoded protein: CASSLLTDSSGNTIYF.

V gene TRBV11-2 combines with J gene TRBJ2-2; 8 nucleotides line up with TRBD1. The junction had 7 bases not matched to a gene; V was cut back by 5 bases and J by 2 bases. The CDR3 has 16 residues. Germline V gene data show CDR1 as SGHAT and CDR2 as FQNNGV. DNA for the CDR3: TGTGCCAGCAGCCCTCCCGGACAGGGAAACACCGGGGAGCTGTTTTTT. It encodes CASSPPGQGNTGELFF.

About this clone: This specimen includes other DNA sequences encoding the same CDR3. The chain is built from TRBV7-2 and TRBJ2-7; D perhaps matches TRBD2 (5 bases). Germline-derived CDR1 and CDR2 are SGHTA and FQGNSA. The CDR3 loop spans 12 amino acids. V was cut by 5 bases and J by 7 bases, with 12 bases left in between. DNA for the CDR3: TGTGCCAGCAGCCCTCCCCGAGGGGAGCAGTACTTC. It specifies CASSPPRGEQYF.